This TCR beta chain was retrieved from a study of T cell responses to AZD1222 COVID-19 vaccine (dated by TCRdb to 2020 to 2022). Regarding the research as a whole: AZD1222 recipients with second doses at about 4 weeks or about 12 weeks were pooled, because spike-specific TCR depth and breadth did not differ between schedules. TCR sequencing was performed for 230 to 250 trial participants, of whom about 200 were given two doses of AZD1222 and some 25 were given two doses of MenACWY control vaccine. Enrollment into the trials was organized by age into subgroups of 18-55, 56-69 and 70-plus years, and those subgroups contained approximately 160, 26 and 62 TCR-sequenced participants, respectively.

Concerning this clone: The antigen it recognizes is unknown. No quality values exist for individual bases; no much larger clone is one base distant.

In light of the paper, this sample's time point label describes: baseline before first vaccination. Samples from vaccinated people were obtained from the UK trials COV001 and COV002, which included a single-blind randomized controlled phase 2/3 trial of AZD1222 (ChAdOx1 nCoV-19) in healthy adults. Trial participant PBMC samples were collected at day 0 and day 28 after the second dose for TCRbeta chain sequencing. Overall study outcomes, separate from this receptor: The vaccine-associated CD4 TCRs covered the entire spike protein, and the dominant responses fell in regions 160-218 and 743-854. Most participants were white British and females outnumbered males, and the authors suggested that clonal diversity may have been underestimated. Conclusions about previously exposed vaccinees are limited because only six or seven AZD1222 recipients were SARS-CoV-2 seropositive at baseline. In the small 56-69-year group, the increase in depth fell short of significance, most likely because of low power. Because no day 14 peak-response samples were available, the repertoires could be characterized only after the peak T cell response. Spike-specific TCR breadth and depth rose significantly after two AZD1222 doses compared with day 0 and with MenACWY recipients. Reportedly, close to half of the unique spike-specific TCRs recognized epitopes lying outside the regions that are mutated in the B.1.351 and B.1.1.7 variants.

The CDR3 regions of human TCRbeta chains were analyzed by immunosequencing. The authors' analysis ran thus. TCRs in the repertoires were compared against a reference library of SARS-CoV-2-specific TCRs that had been generated with the MIRA antigen-specificity platform. Breadth was defined as the fraction of unique TCRs that were SARS-CoV-2-associated, and depth was defined as the fraction of total T cells that were SARS-CoV-2-associated. Each spike-specific TCR was assigned to its reactive spike region and to a CD4 or CD8 class using the MIRA data. Log10-transformed breadth and depth values were compared by one-way ANOVA with Sidak's multiple comparisons tests. TCRdb took over this immuneACCESS table, retaining in-frame rearrangements with V and J assigned. Such tables are incomplete; in checked studies, under half of the missing clones stem from an unresolved V gene, and the remainder is unexplained. The DNA was the basis for D and trimming; V, J and clone size are from that table. Present in this sample are 99,000 or so clones, approximately 90% of which were seen just once. The ten largest account for just under 3% of the sample.

CDR3 length: 16 amino acids, cysteine to phenylalanine. This entry keeps only the CDR3 DNA: 48 bases, framed from base 1. The junction shows trimming of 3 bases on V and 5 bases on J, plus 15 bases between the germline ends. Via the germline V gene, CDR1 is SGHTS and CDR2 YDEGEE. This chain joins TRBV5-8 to TRBJ2-6; the D gene cannot be resolved beyond TRBD1 or TRBD2, each matching 6 bases. The starting material was peripheral blood, obtained on day 0 of AZD1222 vaccination. This TCR came from an adult in good health. The CDR3 amino acid sequence is: CASSSSRGGWANVLTF. The nucleotides read TGTGCCAGCAGCTCAAGCAGGGGAGGCTGGGCCAACGTCCTGACTTTC.